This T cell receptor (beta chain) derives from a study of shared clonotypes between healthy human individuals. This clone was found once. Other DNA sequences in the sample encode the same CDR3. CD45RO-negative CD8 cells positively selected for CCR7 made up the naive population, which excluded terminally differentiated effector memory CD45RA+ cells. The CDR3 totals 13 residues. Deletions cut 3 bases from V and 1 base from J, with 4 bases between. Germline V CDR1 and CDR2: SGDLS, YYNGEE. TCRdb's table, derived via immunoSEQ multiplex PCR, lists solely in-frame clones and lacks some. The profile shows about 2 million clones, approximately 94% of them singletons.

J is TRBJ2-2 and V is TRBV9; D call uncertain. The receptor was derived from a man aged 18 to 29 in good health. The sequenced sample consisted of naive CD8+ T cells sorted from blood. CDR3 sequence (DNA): TGTGCCAGCAGCGCACTGAACACCGGGGAGCTGTTTTTT. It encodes CASSALNTGELFF.